Detailed here is one T cell receptor (beta chain). This CDR3 spans 13 amino acids. CDR1 is SNHLY, CDR2 FYNNEI, per germline. The trim removed 7 bases at V and 3 bases at J, leaving 3 bases unmatched. Clones were read by immunoSEQ multiplex PCR, and TCRdb kept only the in-frame ones, dropping some. This sample carries 95,000 to 150,000 clones, more than 70% of them seen once, and the ten largest clones take 40%. The data were obtained in a study of control samples from healthy donors and cancer patients. V gene TRBV2 combines with J gene TRBJ2-3, with 8 bases that match TRBD1. The clonotype originates from a man aged 50 to 59 in good health. The source material was blood. CDR3 nucleotide sequence: TGTGCCAGCACAGGACAGGGTACAGATACGCAGTATTTT. This codes for CASTGQGTDTQYF.